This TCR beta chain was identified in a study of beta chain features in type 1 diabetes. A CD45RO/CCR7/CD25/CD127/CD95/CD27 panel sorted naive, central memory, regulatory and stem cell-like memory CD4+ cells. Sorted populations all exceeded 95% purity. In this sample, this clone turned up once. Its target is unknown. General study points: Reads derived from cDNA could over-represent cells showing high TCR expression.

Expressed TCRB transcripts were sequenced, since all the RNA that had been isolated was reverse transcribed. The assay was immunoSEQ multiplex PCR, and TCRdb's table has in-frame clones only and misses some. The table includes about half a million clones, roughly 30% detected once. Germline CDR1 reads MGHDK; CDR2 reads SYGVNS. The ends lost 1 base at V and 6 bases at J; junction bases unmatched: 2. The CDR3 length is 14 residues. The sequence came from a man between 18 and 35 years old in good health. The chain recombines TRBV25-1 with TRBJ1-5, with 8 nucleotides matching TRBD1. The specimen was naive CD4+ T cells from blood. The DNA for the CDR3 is TGTGCCAGCAGTGAATCCGGGACAGGTCAGCCCCAGCATTTT. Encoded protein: CASSESGTGQPQHF.